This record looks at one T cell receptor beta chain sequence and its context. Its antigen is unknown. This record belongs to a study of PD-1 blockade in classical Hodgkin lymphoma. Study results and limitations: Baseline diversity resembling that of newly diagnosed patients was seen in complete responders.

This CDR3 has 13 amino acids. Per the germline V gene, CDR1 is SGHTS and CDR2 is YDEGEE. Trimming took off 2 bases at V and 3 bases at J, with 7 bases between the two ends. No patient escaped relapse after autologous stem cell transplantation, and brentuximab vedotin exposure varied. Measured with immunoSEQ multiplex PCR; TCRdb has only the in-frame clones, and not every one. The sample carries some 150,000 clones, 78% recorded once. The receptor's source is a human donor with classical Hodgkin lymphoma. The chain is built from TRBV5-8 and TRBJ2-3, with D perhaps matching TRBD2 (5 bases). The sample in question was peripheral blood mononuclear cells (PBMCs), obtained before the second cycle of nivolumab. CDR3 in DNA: TGTGCCAGCAGCTTAGAGGGAACAGATACGCAGTATTTT. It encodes CASSLEGTDTQYF.